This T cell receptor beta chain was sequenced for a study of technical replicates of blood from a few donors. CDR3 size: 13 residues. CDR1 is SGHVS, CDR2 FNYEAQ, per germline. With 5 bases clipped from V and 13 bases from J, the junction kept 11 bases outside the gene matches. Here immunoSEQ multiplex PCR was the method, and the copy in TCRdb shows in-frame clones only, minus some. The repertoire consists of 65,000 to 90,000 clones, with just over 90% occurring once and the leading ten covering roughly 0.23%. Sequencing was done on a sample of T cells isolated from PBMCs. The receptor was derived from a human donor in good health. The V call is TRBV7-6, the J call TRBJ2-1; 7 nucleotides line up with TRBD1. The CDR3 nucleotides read TGTGCCAGCAGCCGAGAGGGCCGGGACAGCCAGTTCTTC. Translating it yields CASSREGRDSQFF.